One and the same sample provided the 9 T cell receptor beta chains below, sequenced in a study of Graves' ophthalmopathy and Graves' hyperthyroidism. From RNA, the CDR3 regions of TCR beta chains were amplified and sequenced. Amplification began with first-round RT-PCR using HTBI primers, then second-round multiplex PCR was performed. Via MiXCR, TCRdb re-called the multiplex PCR reads, giving one row per CDR3 protein. Of some 750,000 distinct CDR3 sequences detected, 40% appear once; the ten largest clones hold roughly 46%. The specimen was peripheral blood. Every receptor here comes from an adult man with Graves' ophthalmopathy.

The chain has TRBV2 and TRBJ2-7; 15 bases align to TRBD2. This CDR3 contains 13 residues. Trimming took 9 bases from V and 12 from J; bases not matched to a gene: 9. In germline, CDR1 is SNHLY, CDR2 FYNNEI. CDR3: CASSYGLAGGPYF. Here the CDR3 DNA reads TGTGCCAGTAGTTATGGACTAGCGGGAGGGCCGTACTTC.

The V and J genes are TRBV20-1 and TRBJ1-6, with D possibly matching TRBD1 (6 bases). Germline V gene sequence: CDR1 DFQATT, CDR2 SNEGSKA (reference sequence). The CDR3 extends over 14 amino acids. V was shortened by 6 bases and J by 8 bases, with 17 bases between the two germline ends. CDR3 DNA: TGCAGTGCCCGTTTTGGGGGGCCGGATTCACCCCTCCACTTT. Its protein product is CSARFGGPDSPLHF.

V usage is TRBV20-1 and J usage is TRBJ2-5; maybe TRBD2 (5 bases). The CDR3 is 12 residues long. CDR1 is DFQATT and CDR2 is SNEGSKA in the germline V gene (reference sequence). V was trimmed by 6 bases and J by 9 bases, leaving 17 bases between them. The CDR3 sequence: CSAPIGSRAQYF. In DNA form, the CDR3 reads TGCAGTGCCCCTATTGGGAGTAGGGCCCAGTACTTC.

The table lists this clonotype with many counts. The chain employs TRBV20-1 and TRBJ1-1; no firm D call. The CDR3 totals 11 residues. Germline V CDR1 and CDR2: DFQATT, SNEGSKA (reference sequence). DNA for the CDR3: TGCAGCGCCTCATTGAACACTGAAGCTTTCTTT. As protein: CSASLNTEAFF.

The rearrangement uses TRBV24-1 and TRBJ1-5; 7 bases line up with TRBD1. The germline V gene encodes CDR1 KGHDR and CDR2 SFDVKD. The J segment lost 4 bases and the V segment lost 5 bases, leaving 7 bases of the junction unmatched. CDR3 length: 15 amino acids. CDR3 DNA: TGTGCCACCAGTGCGGAGGGACAGTCAAATCAGCCCCAGCATTTT. Its protein is CATSAEGQSNQPQHF.

This clonotype was picked up many times. The V call is TRBV9, the J call TRBJ2-7; 11 nucleotides align to TRBD2. Germline CDR1 and CDR2: SGDLS and YYNGEE. V lost 0 bases to trimming and J lost 4 bases; unmatched junction nucleotides: 3. The CDR3 is 15 residues long. The DNA of the CDR3 is TGTGCCAGCAGCGTAGACCCTAGCGGGAGGTACGAGCAGTACTTC. Translation gives CASSVDPSGRYEQYF.

This chain links TRBV25-1 with TRBJ1-6; D possibly corresponds to TRBD1 (5 bases). Germline V gene sequence: CDR1 MGHDK, CDR2 SYGVNS. This CDR3 has 15 residues. With 4 bases removed from V and 3 bases from J, the gap between germline ends came to 10 bases. The CDR3 DNA sequence: TGTGCCAGCAGTGGCGGGACCGGCTATAATTCACCCCTCCACTTT. Encoded protein: CASSGGTGYNSPLHF.

At least ten counts were recorded for this clonotype. The rearrangement uses TRBV20-1 and TRBJ2-7; D gene uncertain. Trimming cost V 2 bases and J 6 bases, with 11 bases left between them. This CDR3 has 12 residues. Germline assignment: CDR1 DFQATT and CDR2 SNEGSKA (reference sequence). CDR3 in amino acids: CSARPEQVEQYF. The CDR3 DNA reads as TGCAGTGCTAGACCCGAACAAGTCGAGCAGTACTTC.

The sample holds a few counts of this clonotype. The V and J genes are TRBV13 and TRBJ2-5; 8 bases map to TRBD1. There are 15 residues in the CDR3. Germline trimming cut 5 bases from V and 5 bases from J; bases unmatched to any gene: 10. From germline, CDR1 is PRHDT and CDR2 FYEKMQ (reference sequence). The CDR3 spells CASSEGQEIHETQYF. CDR3 coding DNA: TGTGCCAGCAGCGAGGGACAGGAGATTCACGAGACCCAGTACTTC.